This is a list of T cell receptor beta chains from one sample in a study of graft-versus-host responses after intestinal transplantation. The table came from immunoSEQ multiplex PCR; TCRdb's copy has only in-frame clones and leaves some out. The profile shows about 8,600 clones, about 32% of them singletons. The sequenced sample was alloreactive CD4+ T cells from a mixed lymphocyte reaction culture, obtained before intestinal transplant. All receptors derive from a human patient who received an intestinal transplant. Each CDR3 is given with its conserved first and last residue. A D gene is named only where the DNA matches it firmly. Size is omitted from some rows. Given values are once, few, many or a class for expanded clones.

V: TRBV21-1
size: few
D: NA
J: TRBJ1-1
DNA: TGTGCCAGCAGCCCAACGGGGGTGAGGAACACTGAAGCTTTCTTT
CDR3: CASSPTGVRNTEAFF

V: TRBV15
size: NA
D: NA
J: TRBJ1-4
DNA: TGTGCCACCAGCAGACTAGCACAGGGAAGTGAAAAACTGTTTTTT
CDR3: CATSRLAQGSEKLFF

V: TRBV19
size: NA
D: TRBD1
J: TRBJ1-1
DNA: TGTGCCAGTAGTATTGGGACAGGCCGCACTGAAGCTTTCTTT
CDR3: CASSIGTGRTEAFF

V: TRBV6-5
size: NA
D: NA
J: TRBJ2-7
DNA: TGTGCCAGCAGTTACTTAGACGAGCAGTACTTC
CDR3: CASSYLDEQYF

V: TRBV5-1
size: few
D: NA
J: TRBJ2-6
DNA: TGCGCCAGCAGCTTGGCACTGGGGCGTAGGGATGGGGCCAACGTCCTGACTTTC
CDR3: CASSLALGRRDGANVLTF

V: TRBV27
size: NA
D: NA
J: TRBJ2-1
DNA: TGTGCCAGCGGGGTTCTAGCGAATGAGCAGTTCTTC
CDR3: CASGVLANEQFF

V: TRBV18
size: NA
D: TRBD1
J: TRBJ2-7
DNA: TGTGCCAGCTCAGGGACAGCTTCCTACGAGCAGTACTTC
CDR3: CASSGTASYEQYF

V: TRBV7-9
size: medium-sized
D: NA
J: TRBJ1-1
DNA: TGTGCCAGCAGCTTATCGCAGGGCACTGAAGCTTTCTTT
CDR3: CASSLSQGTEAFF

V: TRBV4-3
size: NA
D: TRBD2
J: TRBJ2-2
DNA: TGCGCCAGCAGCGCTAGCGGGAGTTACACCGGGGAGCTGTTTTTT
CDR3: CASSASGSYTGELFF

V: TRBV14
size: medium-sized
D: NA
J: TRBJ1-3
DNA: TGTGCCAGCAGCCAAGTCCCCCGTCACGGGTATTCGGGAAACACCATATATTTT
CDR3: CASSQVPRHGYSGNTIYF

V: TRBV28
size: NA
D: NA
J: TRBJ1-1
DNA: TGTGCCCACGGCGGCGGGGGCACTGAAGCTTTCTTT
CDR3: CAHGGGGTEAFF

V: TRBV5-4
size: NA
D: TRBD2
J: TRBJ2-3
DNA: TGTGCCAGCAGCCTGGGACTAGCGGGGCCCCAGAGTACGCAGTATTTT
CDR3: CASSLGLAGPQSTQYF

V: TRBV6-5
size: few
D: NA
J: TRBJ1-6
DNA: TGTGCCAGCTCCGGGTACCTGGATTCACCCCTCCACTTT
CDR3: CASSGYLDSPLHF

V: TRBV5-1
size: NA
D: TRBD1
J: TRBJ2-4
DNA: TGCGCCAGCAGCTTCGGACAGGCCGGGGTAAACATTCAGTACTTC
CDR3: CASSFGQAGVNIQYF

V: TRBV6-5
size: NA
D: TRBD2
J: TRBJ2-3
DNA: TGTGCCAGCAGGGAGAGCGGGAGTGGAACAGATACGCAGTATTTT
CDR3: CASRESGSGTDTQYF

V: TRBV7-3
size: few
D: NA
J: TRBJ1-4
DNA: TGTGCCAGCAGCTCGTCACAGCTCGCAACTAATGAAAAACTGTTTTTT
CDR3: CASSSSQLATNEKLFF

V: TRBV7-9
size: NA
D: NA
J: TRBJ2-1
DNA: TGTGCCAGCACCTCACCAGGCCAAGGTATATTTGGTAATGAGCAGTTCTTC
CDR3: CASTSPGQGIFGNEQFF

V: TRBV7-2
size: NA
D: NA
J: TRBJ1-5
DNA: TGTGCCAGCAGCTTAATTACAGGGAGCTGGCCCCAGCATTTT
CDR3: CASSLITGSWPQHF

V: TRBV9
size: NA
D: TRBD1
J: TRBJ1-2
DNA: TGTGCCAGCAGCGCCTGGACAGGGTACGGCTACACCTTC
CDR3: CASSAWTGYGYTF

V: TRBV10-1
size: once
D: TRBD2
J: TRBJ2-5
DNA: TGCGCCAGCAGTGAAAGCGGGAGAAAGACCCAGTACTTC
CDR3: CASSESGRKTQYF

V: TRBV6-5
size: few
D: NA
J: TRBJ1-2
DNA: TGTGCCAGCACCGGCCCGGGCTATGGCTACACCTTC
CDR3: CASTGPGYGYTF

V: TRBV2
size: NA
D: NA
J: TRBJ1-5
DNA: TGTGCCAGCAGTGTAGCTAACTATCAGCCCCAGCATTTT
CDR3: CASSVANYQPQHF

V: TRBV6-5
size: NA
D: NA
J: TRBJ2-7
DNA: TGTGCCAGCAGTTACTCGATGGCACAGTACGAGCAGTACTTC
CDR3: CASSYSMAQYEQYF

V: TRBV29-1
size: once
D: TRBD2
J: TRBJ2-5
DNA: TGCAGCGTTAGTGGGGGACTAGCTAAAGAGACCCAGTACTTC
CDR3: CSVSGGLAKETQYF

V: TRBV6-6
size: NA
D: TRBD2
J: TRBJ2-1
DNA: TGTGCCAGCAGTTTACTAGCGGGGGGGCTGGGTTTCGAGTTCTTC
CDR3: CASSLLAGGLGFEFF

V: TRBV6-1
size: NA
D: TRBD1
J: TRBJ1-6
DNA: TGTGCCAGCAGGCCACCTCAGGGGGCCAATTCACCCCTCCACTTT
CDR3: CASRPPQGANSPLHF

V: TRBV2
size: few
D: NA
J: TRBJ2-1
DNA: TGTGCCAGCACTCTTATGAATGAGCAGTTCTTC
CDR3: CASTLMNEQFF

V: TRBV5-1
size: NA
D: NA
J: TRBJ2-5
DNA: TGCGCCAGCAGCTTGGCCTCTGAAGAGACCCAGTACTTC
CDR3: CASSLASEETQYF

V: TRBV5-1
size: once
D: NA
J: TRBJ2-7
DNA: TGCGCCAGCAGCAGCGACAGTTACGAGCAGTACTTC
CDR3: CASSSDSYEQYF

V: TRBV6-5
size: large
D: TRBD1
J: TRBJ2-7
DNA: TGTGCCAGCAGACTACCCGGGACAGGGTCCGACGAGCAGTACTTC
CDR3: CASRLPGTGSDEQYF

V: TRBV7-8
size: medium-sized
D: TRBD1
J: TRBJ2-1
DNA: TGTGCCAGCAGCTCCAGGGGGCGGAGCGTCTATGAGCAGTTCTTC
CDR3: CASSSRGRSVYEQFF

V: TRBV4-2
size: few
D: NA
J: TRBJ1-5
DNA: TGTGCCAGCAGCCAAGATTTGCTGCTAGGTTTCAATCAGCCCCAGCATTTT
CDR3: CASSQDLLLGFNQPQHF

V: TRBV5-1
size: medium-sized
D: TRBD2
J: TRBJ2-7
DNA: TGCGCCAGCAGCTTAAAACTAGCGGGAAACGAGCAGTACTTC
CDR3: CASSLKLAGNEQYF

V: TRBV19
size: few
D: NA
J: TRBJ2-3
DNA: TGTGCCAGTAGTGCCACAGGGACCTATACGCAGTATTTT
CDR3: CASSATGTYTQYF

V: TRBV7-2
size: NA
D: NA
J: TRBJ1-3
DNA: TGTGCCAGCAGCTTCGGCTCTGGAAACACCATATATTTT
CDR3: CASSFGSGNTIYF

V: TRBV6-1
size: NA
D: NA
J: TRBJ2-2
DNA: TGTGCCAGCGCAACCGCCGGGGCCGGGGAGCTGTTTTTT
CDR3: CASATAGAGELFF

V: TRBV16
size: NA
D: NA
J: TRBJ2-3
DNA: TGTGCCAGCACCTCCGGAGCAGGACTACTCCAGTATTTT
CDR3: CASTSGAGLLQYF

V: TRBV7-9
size: NA
D: TRBD1
J: TRBJ1-5
DNA: TGTGCCAGCAGCTGGGCCGGGACAGGCGTTATTTTTAGCAATCAGCCCCAGCATTTT
CDR3: CASSWAGTGVIFSNQPQHF

V: TRBV6-6
size: few
D: TRBD2
J: TRBJ2-7
DNA: TGTGCCAGCAGGATAGCGGGGGGGAACTACGAGCAGTACTTC
CDR3: CASRIAGGNYEQYF

V: TRBV5-6
size: NA
D: NA
J: TRBJ1-2
DNA: TGTGCCAGCAGCTTGGCCGGGCAGGGGAAATATGGCTACACCTTC
CDR3: CASSLAGQGKYGYTF

V: TRBV6-5
size: few
D: TRBD1
J: TRBJ1-2
DNA: TGTGCCAGCAGTTACGTTGGACAGGGGGGCTGCACCTTC
CDR3: CASSYVGQGGCTF

V: TRBV5-6
size: NA
D: TRBD1
J: TRBJ1-1
DNA: TGTGCCAGCAGCTTCGTAGGAAGGGGGCCATTGAGTTCCCTCTTT
CDR3: CASSFVGRGPLSSLF

V: TRBV5-1
size: NA
D: TRBD2
J: TRBJ2-2
DNA: TGCGCCAGCAGCTTGGCGGGACTAGACTCCGGGGAGCTGTTTTTT
CDR3: CASSLAGLDSGELFF

V: TRBV28
size: NA
D: NA
J: TRBJ2-7
DNA: TGTGCCAGCAGTTTTACAGCTTACGTGGGCTCCTACGAGCAGTACTTC
CDR3: CASSFTAYVGSYEQYF

V: TRBV20-1
size: NA
D: TRBD1
J: TRBJ2-4
DNA: TGCAGTGCTAGGTTACAGGGGGTTCAGTACTTC
CDR3: CSARLQGVQYF

V: TRBV5-1
size: NA
D: NA
J: TRBJ2-3
DNA: TGCGCCAGCAGCTCCTACGGGAGCGTGGTTTCAGATACGCAGTATTTT
CDR3: CASSSYGSVVSDTQYF

V: TRBV5-8
size: few
D: TRBD1
J: TRBJ2-1
DNA: TGTGCCAGCAGCGCCGGACAGGGGGGCTACAATGAGCAGTTCTTC
CDR3: CASSAGQGGYNEQFF

V: TRBV21-1
size: NA
D: NA
J: TRBJ1-1
DNA: TGTGCCAGCAGAAGAGGTATAGCCTACACAATTCGCACTGAAGCTTTCTTT
CDR3: CASRRGIAYTIRTEAFF

V: TRBV6-6
size: NA
D: NA
J: TRBJ2-7
DNA: TGTGCCAGCAGTCACCCCAGGTCTCCCTACGAGCAGTACTTC
CDR3: CASSHPRSPYEQYF

V: TRBV28
size: NA
D: TRBD2
J: TRBJ2-1
DNA: TGTGCCAGCAGTCTCCCCGGACTAGCGGGAGGGACTGAGCAGTTCTTC
CDR3: CASSLPGLAGGTEQFF

V: TRBV6-1
size: NA
D: TRBD1
J: TRBJ1-5
DNA: TGTGCCAGCAGTGACTTCGGGACAGGGGGCAGGAAGCCCCAGCATTTT
CDR3: CASSDFGTGGRKPQHF

V: TRBV29-1
size: few
D: TRBD2
J: TRBJ2-7
DNA: TGCAGCGCTGGGGGGGGCTACGAGCAGTACTTC
CDR3: CSAGGGYEQYF

V: TRBV11-2
size: few
D: NA
J: TRBJ1-5
DNA: TGTGCCAGCAGCTTTTCTCAAGGGGATCAGCCCCAGCATTTT
CDR3: CASSFSQGDQPQHF

V: TRBV29-1
size: few
D: NA
J: TRBJ2-1
DNA: TGCAGCGTTGAACCGGGGAGTGAGCAGTTCTTC
CDR3: CSVEPGSEQFF

V: TRBV5-1
size: NA
D: TRBD2
J: TRBJ2-1
DNA: TGCGCCAGCAGCTTTCCAATAGCGGGGGGGCTCGGCAATGAGCAGTTCTTC
CDR3: CASSFPIAGGLGNEQFF